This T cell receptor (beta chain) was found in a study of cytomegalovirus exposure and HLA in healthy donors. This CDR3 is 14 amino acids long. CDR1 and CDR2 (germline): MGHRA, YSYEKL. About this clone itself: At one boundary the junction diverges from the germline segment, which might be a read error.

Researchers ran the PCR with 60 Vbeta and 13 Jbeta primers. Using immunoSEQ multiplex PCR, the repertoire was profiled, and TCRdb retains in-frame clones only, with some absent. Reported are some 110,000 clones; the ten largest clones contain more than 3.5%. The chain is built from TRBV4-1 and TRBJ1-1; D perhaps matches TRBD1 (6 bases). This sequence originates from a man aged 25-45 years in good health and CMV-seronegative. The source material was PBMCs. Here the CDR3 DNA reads TGCGCCAGCAGCTACAACATGGGGGCCTCTGACGCTTTCTTT. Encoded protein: CASSYNMGASDAFF.